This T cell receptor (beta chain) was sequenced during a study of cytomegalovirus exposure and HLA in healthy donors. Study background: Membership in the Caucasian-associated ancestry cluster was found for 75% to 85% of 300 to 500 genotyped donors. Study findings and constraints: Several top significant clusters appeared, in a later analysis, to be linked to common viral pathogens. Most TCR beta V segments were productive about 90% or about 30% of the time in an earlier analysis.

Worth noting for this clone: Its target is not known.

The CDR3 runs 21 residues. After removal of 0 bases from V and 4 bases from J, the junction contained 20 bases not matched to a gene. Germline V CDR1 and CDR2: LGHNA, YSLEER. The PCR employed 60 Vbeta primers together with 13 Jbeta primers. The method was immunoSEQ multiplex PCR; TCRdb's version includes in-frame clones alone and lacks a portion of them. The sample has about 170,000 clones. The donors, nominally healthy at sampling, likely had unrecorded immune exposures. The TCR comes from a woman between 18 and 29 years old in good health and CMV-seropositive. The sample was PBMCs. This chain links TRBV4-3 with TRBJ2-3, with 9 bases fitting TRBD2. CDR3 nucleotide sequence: TGCGCCAGCAGCCAAGATCCCCCGTATTCCCTGGCGGGGGGGCAAGCAGATACGCAGTATTTT. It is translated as CASSQDPPYSLAGGQADTQYF.